This entry lists 26 T cell receptor beta chains sequenced from one sample in a study of T cells after yellow fever vaccination. Using its own MiXCR run on the 5' RACE reads, TCRdb lists one record per CDR3 protein. The sample yields 300,000 to 350,000 distinct CDR3 sequences, 4% to 5.5% seen once. This sample comprised PBMCs, obtained 15 days after the yellow fever booster vaccination. The receptors originated from a man between 18 and 35 years old who received the YFV17D yellow fever vaccine.

This clonotype was seen ten or more times. The V call is TRBV2, the J call TRBJ2-3; D gene unclear. The CDR3 sequence is 11 residues long. Germline CDR1 SNHLY, CDR2 FYNNEI. Trimming pared 2 bases from V and 8 bases from J, leaving 5 bases between. CDR3 region: CASSEYGTQYF. Written as DNA, the CDR3 is TGTGCCAGCAGTGAATACGGTACGCAGTATTTT.

This clonotype turned up a few times. The chain has TRBV5-1 and TRBJ2-5; 9 nucleotides align to TRBD1. CDR1 is SGHRS and CDR2 is YFSETQ in the germline V gene. This CDR3 comprises 15 residues. Losses at the gene ends were 0 bases for V and 5 bases for J; bases not matched to a gene: 5. The CDR3 spells CASSLGPGTGETQYF. CDR3 sequence (DNA): TGCGCCAGCAGCTTGGGTCCGGGGACAGGGGAGACCCAGTACTTC.

This clonotype was picked up many times. The chain carries TRBV5-1 and TRBJ1-2, with D perhaps matching TRBD1 (6 bases). Germline lookup yields CDR1 SGHRS and CDR2 YFSETQ. The CDR3 runs 14 residues. The V end was cut by 5 bases, the J end by 3 bases, with 14 bases between. The chain's CDR3 is CASRRGTTDYGYTF. The CDR3 DNA follows: TGCGCCAGCAGGCGAGGGACAACTGACTATGGCTACACCTTC.

This clonotype was counted ten times or more. The chain joins TRBV7-9 to TRBJ2-5; 8 bases match TRBD1. Germline CDR1 SEHNR, CDR2 FQNEAQ (reference sequence). The trim removed 5 bases at V and 7 bases at J, leaving 6 bases unmatched. This CDR3 has 13 residues. CDR3 DNA sequence: TGTGCCAGCAGCAAGCAGGGGGCTGGGACCCAGTACTTC. Its translation: CASSKQGAGTQYF.

The rearrangement joins TRBV3-1 to TRBJ2-7; TRBD1 might be the D (5 bases). CDR1 is LGHDT, CDR2 YNNKEL, per germline (reference sequence). This CDR3 contains 12 residues. V lost 0 bases to trimming and J lost 11 bases, with 11 bases between them. The DNA of the CDR3 is TGTGCCAGCAGCCAAGATGGCAAAGGGGAGTACTTC. This translates into CASSQDGKGEYF.

Many counts were recorded for this clonotype. V is TRBV5-4 and J is TRBJ1-5; 9 nucleotides match TRBD1. V was pared by 3 bases and J by 4 bases, with 5 bases of the junction left unmatched. CDR1 and CDR2 (germline): SGHNT, YYREEE (reference sequence). CDR3 size: 15 residues. The CDR3: CASSSGTGPNQPQHF. CDR3 sequence (DNA): TGTGCCAGCAGCTCCGGGACAGGGCCTAATCAGCCCCAGCATTTT.

This clonotype was seen repeatedly, ten times or more. The J gene is TRBJ1-1, the V gene TRBV10-3, with D possibly TRBD1 on 6 matching bases. This CDR3 is built from 13 residues. The V end lost 10 bases, the J end lost 7 bases, and 19 bases lay between the germline ends. CDR1 is ENHRY and CDR2 is SYGVKD in the germline V gene. Written as DNA, the CDR3 is TGTGCCACCCAAACCAGGGGAAAGGATGAAGCTTTCTTT. It is translated as CATQTRGKDEAFF.

This clonotype appeared many times. V usage is TRBV5-1 and J usage is TRBJ2-7, with 8 bases matching TRBD2. The trim removed 6 bases at V and 4 bases at J, leaving 9 bases unmatched. Germline-derived CDR1 and CDR2 are SGHRS and YFSETQ. The CDR3 is 14 amino acids. CDR3 protein: CASNHVGGEYEQYF. CDR3 nucleotides: TGCGCCAGCAACCACGTCGGGGGGGAGTACGAGCAGTACTTC.

This clonotype was detected many times. The rearrangement joins TRBV6-2 or TRBV6-3 to TRBJ1-1; D may be TRBD1 (5 bases). Trimming stripped 7 bases from V and 3 bases from J, with 12 bases between. The length of the CDR3 is 13 residues. Germline lookup yields CDR1 MNHEY and CDR2 SVGEGT. CDR3 DNA sequence: TGTGCCAGCACCCCGTCGGGGGACACTGAAGCTTTCTTT. Its protein product is CASTPSGDTEAFF.

This clonotype was seen only a few times. The chain joins TRBV6-2 or TRBV6-3 to TRBJ2-3, with D perhaps TRBD2 (5 bases). The ends were cut back, 6 bases at V and 7 bases at J, with 14 bases in the middle. The CDR3 is 13 amino acids. CDR1 is MNHEY and CDR2 is SVGEGT in the germline V gene. The CDR3 here is CASSRDWEYTQYF. For the CDR3, the DNA is TGTGCCAGCAGCCGCGACTGGGAGTATACGCAGTATTTT.

This clonotype was observed many times. The chain combines TRBV6-5 with TRBJ2-1, with a weak D call TRBD2 (5 bases). V lost 6 bases and J lost 6, with 12 bases in between. Germline V CDR1 and CDR2: MNHEY, SVGAGI. This CDR3 has 13 residues. The CDR3 DNA sequence: TGTGCCAGCAGATATGTTGGAGGCAATGAGCAGTTCTTC. It is translated as CASRYVGGNEQFF.

This clonotype was counted many times. The gene calls are TRBV7-9 and TRBJ2-7; no clear D gene. Looked up from germline, CDR1 is SEHNR and CDR2 is FQNEAQ (reference sequence). The V gene lost 5 bases and the J gene lost 4 bases, with 12 bases spanning the gap. The CDR3 sequence is 13 residues long. The chain's CDR3 is CASSSDWGYEQYV. The DNA for the CDR3 is TGTGCCAGCAGCAGCGACTGGGGATACGAGCAGTACGTC.

This clonotype was recorded many times. The rearrangement joins TRBV20-1 to TRBJ1-2; tentatively, D is TRBD1 (5 bases). This CDR3 region has 13 residues. V was trimmed by 5 bases and J by 4 bases, leaving 14 bases between them. Germline V gene sequence: CDR1 DFQATT, CDR2 SNEGSKA (reference sequence). CDR3 DNA sequence: TGCAGTGCTGCCCAGAGGGGAATCTATGGCTACACCTTC. Protein product: CSAAQRGIYGYTF.

This clonotype was observed many times. V gene TRBV5-5 combines with J gene TRBJ2-1; TRBD1 agrees at 10 bases. The V and J ends lost 4 bases and 9 bases, in that order; junction bases with no gene match: 10. Germline lookup yields CDR1 SGHKS and CDR2 YYEKEE (reference sequence). The CDR3 sequence is 15 residues long. The CDR3, as DNA: TGTGCCAGCAGCGCCCGGGACAGGGGTTTTCGTGAGCAGTTCTTC. Its protein product is CASSARDRGFREQFF.

The chain links TRBV6-2 or TRBV6-3 to TRBJ2-1, with D possibly matching TRBD2 (6 bases). CDR1 is MNHEY, CDR2 SVGEGT, per germline. The CDR3 loop spans 15 amino acids. V lost 8 bases, J lost 8 bases, and 22 bases lay in between. CDR3 sequence reads: CASRDGAGSMDEQFF. CDR3 nucleotide sequence: TGTGCCAGCCGAGATGGGGCGGGGTCAATGGATGAGCAGTTCTTC.

There are many counts of this clonotype. V gene TRBV6-6 combines with J gene TRBJ2-3; D uncertain. V dropped 2 bases and J dropped 4 bases, with 13 bases sitting between them. This CDR3 has 15 amino acids. CDR1 and CDR2 from the germline V gene are MNHNY and SVGAGI (reference sequence). The CDR3 bases are TGTGCCAGCAGTTACCCCAGGTTTATCTCAGATACGCAGTATTTT. Protein: CASSYPRFISDTQYF.

At least ten counts were recorded for this clonotype. This chain uses TRBV27 with TRBJ2-4, with D possibly TRBD2 on 5 matching bases. The CDR3 covers 14 residues. V was pared by 6 bases and J by 1 base, with 10 bases between. The germline CDR1 and CDR2 sequences are MNHEY and SMNVEV (reference sequence). The CDR3 nucleotides are TGTGCCAGCAGGAGGGCTTCGGCCAAAAACATTCAGTACTTC. This gives the protein CASRRASAKNIQYF.

V is TRBV25-1 and J is TRBJ1-4; no reliable D call. V was cut by 4 bases and J by 5 bases, with 11 bases left in between. The V gene's germline CDR1 is MGHDK and CDR2 SYGVNS. CDR3 length: 14 amino acids. CDR3 DNA sequence: TGTGCCAGCAGTGGACGGGCGAGAAATGAAAAACTGTTTTTT. Amino acid sequence: CASSGRARNEKLFF.

This clonotype has a count of ten or more. The V and J genes are TRBV5-8 and TRBJ1-2; D is uncertain. The germline V and J ends were trimmed by 1 base and 5 bases, with 21 bases remaining between them. The CDR3 is made up of 17 amino acids. Germline values: CDR1 SGHTS, CDR2 YDEGEE. The CDR3 loop reads CASSLRSFSVGGYGYTF. The CDR3 coding sequence is TGTGCCAGCAGCTTGCGGTCGTTCTCTGTCGGTGGATATGGCTACACCTTC.

The rearrangement links TRBV11-2 to TRBJ2-3; the match to TRBD2 covers 7 bases. The CDR3 spans 16 residues. Trimming at V came to 5 bases and at J to 1 base, leaving 9 bases not matched to a gene. Germline CDR1 SGHAT, CDR2 FQNNGV. CDR3 sequence (DNA): TGTGCCAGCAGCCCCAATCTAGCGGCGGGCACAGATACGCAGTATTTT. Translated, it gives CASSPNLAAGTDTQYF.

The V gene is TRBV7-2, the J gene TRBJ2-2, with no clear D. CDR1 is SGHTA and CDR2 is FQGNSA in the germline V gene. CDR3 length: 16 amino acids. Trimming cost V 2 bases and J 4 bases, with 14 bases left between them. In DNA form, the CDR3 reads TGTGCCAGCAGCTTAAGGTGGGGTCTTGGCACCGGGGAGCTGTTTTTT. Residues: CASSLRWGLGTGELFF.

This clonotype was seen ten or more times. The CDR3 coding sequence is TGTGCCAGCAGCTCGGGAGGGAATACGCAGTATTTT. Translated: CASSSGGNTQYF. V is TRBV9 and J is TRBJ2-3; 8 nucleotides match TRBD2. The V gene end was trimmed by 4 bases and the J gene end by 7 bases; junction bases not matched to a gene: 2. Germline loops: CDR1 SGDLS, CDR2 YYNGEE. CDR3 size: 12 residues. Filled out from reference TRBV9 and TRBJ2-3, the complete variable domain reads DSGVTQTPKHLITATGQRVTLRCSPRSGDLSVYWYQQSLDQGLQFLIQYYNGEERAKGNILERFSAQQFPDLHSELNLSSLELGDSALYFCASSSGGNTQYFGPGTRLTVL.

This clonotype was counted only a few times. This sequence joins TRBV20-1 and TRBJ2-3; TRBD2 might be the D (6 bases). CDR3 length: 16 amino acids. Trimming pared 3 bases from V and 2 bases from J, leaving 18 bases between. CDR1 is DFQATT, CDR2 SNEGSKA, per germline (reference sequence). CDR3 protein: CSASPLRGTATDTQYF. CDR3 coding DNA: TGCAGTGCTAGCCCCTTGCGGGGTACGGCCACAGATACGCAGTATTTT.

Ten or more counts support this clonotype. The V and J genes are TRBV6-1 and TRBJ2-2, with D perhaps matching TRBD1 (5 bases). V lost 3 bases and J lost 2, with 13 bases in between. This CDR3 has 16 residues. Germline loops: CDR1 MNHNS, CDR2 SASEGT. CDR3 residues: CASSDVRAPNTGELFF. The CDR3 DNA reads TGTGCCAGCAGTGATGTCAGGGCCCCTAACACCGGGGAGCTGTTTTTT.

This clonotype was detected ten times or more. The chain is built from TRBV6-2 or TRBV6-3 and TRBJ2-7, with TRBD2 matching over 7 bases. Germline V gives CDR1 MNHEY, CDR2 SVGEGT. V shed 6 bases, J shed 2 bases, and the junction held 4 bases outside the gene matches. CDR3 size: 13 residues. CDR3 loop: CASRPGGTYEQYV. The DNA of the CDR3 is TGTGCCAGCAGACCCGGGGGGACCTACGAGCAGTACGTC.

This clonotype has ten or more counts. This chain uses TRBV5-1 with TRBJ2-6; 7 nucleotides match TRBD1. CDR3 length: 14 amino acids. Germline lookup yields CDR1 SGHRS and CDR2 YFSETQ. V dropped 3 bases and J dropped 8; count of bases not matched to a gene: 5. CDR3 protein: CASSSRDSTNVLTF. CDR3 in DNA: TGCGCCAGCAGCTCCCGGGACAGCACCAACGTCCTGACTTTC.